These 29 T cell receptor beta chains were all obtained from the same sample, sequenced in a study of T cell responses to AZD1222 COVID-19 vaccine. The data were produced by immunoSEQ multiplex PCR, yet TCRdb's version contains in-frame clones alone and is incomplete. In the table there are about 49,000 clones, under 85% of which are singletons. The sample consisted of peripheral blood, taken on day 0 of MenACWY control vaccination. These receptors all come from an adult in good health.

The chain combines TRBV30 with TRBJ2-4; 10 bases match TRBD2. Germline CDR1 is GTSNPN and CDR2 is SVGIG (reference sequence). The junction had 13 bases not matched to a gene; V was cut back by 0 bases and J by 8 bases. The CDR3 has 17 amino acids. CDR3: CAWSVRRAGGTGYIQYF. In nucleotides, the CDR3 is TGTGCCTGGAGTGTACGTAGAGCGGGAGGGACGGGGTACATTCAGTACTTC.

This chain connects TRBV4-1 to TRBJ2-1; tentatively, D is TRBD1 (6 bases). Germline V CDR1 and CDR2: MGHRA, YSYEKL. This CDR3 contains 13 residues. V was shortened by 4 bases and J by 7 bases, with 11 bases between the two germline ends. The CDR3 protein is CASSRDKGNEQFF. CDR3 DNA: TGCGCCAGCAGCCGGGACAAGGGGAATGAGCAGTTCTTC.

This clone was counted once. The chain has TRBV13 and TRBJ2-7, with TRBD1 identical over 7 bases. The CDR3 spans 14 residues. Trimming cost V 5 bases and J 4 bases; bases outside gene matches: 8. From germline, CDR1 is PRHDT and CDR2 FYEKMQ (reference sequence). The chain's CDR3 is CASSLWTGEYEQYF. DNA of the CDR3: TGTGCCAGCAGCCTCTGGACAGGCGAGTACGAGCAGTACTTC.

CDR3 sequence: CASSQDARELFF. The CDR3 DNA follows: TGTGCCAGTAGTCAGGACGCACGGGAGCTGTTTTTT. The rearrangement links TRBV19 to TRBJ2-2, with unresolved D. This CDR3 comprises 12 residues. CDR1 is LNHDA, CDR2 SQIVND, per germline (reference sequence). V was trimmed by 5 bases and J by 9 bases, leaving 10 bases between them. The full variable domain, in which reference TRBV19 and TRBJ2-2 provide the parts outside the CDR3, is DGGITQSPKYLFRKEGQNVTLSCEQNLNHDAMYWYRQDPGQGLRLIYYSQIVNDFQKGDIAEGYSVSREKKESFPLTVTSAQKNPTAFYLCASSQDARELFFGEGSRLTVL.

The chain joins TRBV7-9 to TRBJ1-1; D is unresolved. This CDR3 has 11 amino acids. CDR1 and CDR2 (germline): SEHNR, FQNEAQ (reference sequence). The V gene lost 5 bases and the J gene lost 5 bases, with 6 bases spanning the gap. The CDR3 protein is CASSPSTEAFF. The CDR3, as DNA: TGTGCCAGCAGCCCTTCGACTGAAGCTTTCTTT. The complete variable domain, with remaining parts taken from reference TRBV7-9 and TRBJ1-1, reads DTGVSQNPRHKITKRGQNVTFRCDPISEHNRLYWYRQTLGQGPEFLTYFQNEAQLEKSRLLSDRFSAERPKGSFSTLEIQRTEQGDSAMYLCASSPSTEAFFGQGTRLTVV.

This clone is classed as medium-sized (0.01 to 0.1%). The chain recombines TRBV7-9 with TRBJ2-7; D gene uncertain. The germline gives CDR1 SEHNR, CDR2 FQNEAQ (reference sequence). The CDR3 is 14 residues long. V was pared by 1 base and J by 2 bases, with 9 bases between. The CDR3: CASSLGPQTYEQYV. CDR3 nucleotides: TGTGCCAGCAGCTTAGGGCCCCAGACCTACGAGCAGTACGTC.

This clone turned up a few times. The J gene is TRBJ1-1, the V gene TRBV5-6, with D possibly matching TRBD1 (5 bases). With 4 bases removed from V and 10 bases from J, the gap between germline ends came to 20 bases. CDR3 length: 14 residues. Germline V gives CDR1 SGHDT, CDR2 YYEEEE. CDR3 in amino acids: CASSPGTVALRAFF. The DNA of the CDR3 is TGTGCCAGCAGCCCCGGGACGGTGGCTCTTAGAGCTTTCTTT.

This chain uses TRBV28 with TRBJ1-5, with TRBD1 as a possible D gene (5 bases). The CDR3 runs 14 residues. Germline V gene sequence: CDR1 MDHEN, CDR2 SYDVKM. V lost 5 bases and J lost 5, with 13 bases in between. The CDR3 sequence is CASSPGREYQPQHF. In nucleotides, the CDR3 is TGTGCCAGCAGTCCCGGCAGGGAGTATCAGCCCCAGCATTTT.

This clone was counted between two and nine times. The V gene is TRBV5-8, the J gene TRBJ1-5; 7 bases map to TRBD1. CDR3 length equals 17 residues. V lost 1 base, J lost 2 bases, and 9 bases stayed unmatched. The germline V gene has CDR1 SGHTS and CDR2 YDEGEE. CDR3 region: CASSLQSRGERNQPQHF. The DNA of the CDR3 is TGTGCCAGCAGCTTGCAATCCAGGGGGGAGCGCAATCAGCCCCAGCATTTT.

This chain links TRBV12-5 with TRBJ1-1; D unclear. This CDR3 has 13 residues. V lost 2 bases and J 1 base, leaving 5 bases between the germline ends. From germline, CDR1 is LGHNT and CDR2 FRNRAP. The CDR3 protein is CASGLYGNTEAFF. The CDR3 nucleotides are TGTGCTAGTGGTTTGTACGGGAACACTGAAGCTTTCTTT.

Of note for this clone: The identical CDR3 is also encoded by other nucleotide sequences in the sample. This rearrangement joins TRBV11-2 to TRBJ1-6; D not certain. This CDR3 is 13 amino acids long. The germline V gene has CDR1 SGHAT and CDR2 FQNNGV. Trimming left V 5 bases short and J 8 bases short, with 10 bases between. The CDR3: CASSPRGDSPLHF. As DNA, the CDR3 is TGTGCCAGCAGCCCACGGGGAGATTCACCCCTCCACTTT.

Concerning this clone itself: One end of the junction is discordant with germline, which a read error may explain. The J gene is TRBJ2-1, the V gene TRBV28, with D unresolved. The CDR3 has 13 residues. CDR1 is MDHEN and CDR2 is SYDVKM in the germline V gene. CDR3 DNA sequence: TGTGCCAGCAGTTTATCAAGCTACCATGAGCAGTTCTTC. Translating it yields CASSLSSYHEQFF.

CDR3 residues: CASSKTGEQPQHF. The DNA of the CDR3 is TGCGCCAGCAGTAAGACAGGGGAACAGCCCCAGCATTTT. J is TRBJ1-5 and V is TRBV10-2; 8 bases are shared with TRBD1. Unmatched junction bases numbered 4, after V lost 5 bases and J lost 7 bases. Germline CDR1 WSHSY, CDR2 SAAADI. The CDR3 consists of 13 residues.

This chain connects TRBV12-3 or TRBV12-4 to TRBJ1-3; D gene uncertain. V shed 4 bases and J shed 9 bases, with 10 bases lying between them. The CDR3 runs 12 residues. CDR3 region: CASSSDAGTIYF. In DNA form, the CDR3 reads TGTGCCAGCAGTTCTGACGCCGGCACCATATATTTT.

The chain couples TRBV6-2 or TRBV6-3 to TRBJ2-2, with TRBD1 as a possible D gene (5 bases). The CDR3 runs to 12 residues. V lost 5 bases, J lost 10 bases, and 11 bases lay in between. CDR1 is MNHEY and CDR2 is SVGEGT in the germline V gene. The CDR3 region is CASSIQGMELFF. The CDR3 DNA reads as TGTGCCAGCAGTATCCAGGGTATGGAGCTGTTTTTT.

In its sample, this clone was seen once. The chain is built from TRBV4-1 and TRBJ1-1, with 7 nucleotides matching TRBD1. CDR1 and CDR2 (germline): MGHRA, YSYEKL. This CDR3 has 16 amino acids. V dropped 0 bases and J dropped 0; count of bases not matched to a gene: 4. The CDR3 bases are TGCGCCAGCAGCCAAGAGACAGGGAACTTGAACACTGAAGCTTTCTTT. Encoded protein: CASSQETGNLNTEAFF.

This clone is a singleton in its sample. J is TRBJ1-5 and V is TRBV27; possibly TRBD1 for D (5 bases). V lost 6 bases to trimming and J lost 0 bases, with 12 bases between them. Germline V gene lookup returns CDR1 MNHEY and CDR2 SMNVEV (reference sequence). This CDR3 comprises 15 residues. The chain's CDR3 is CASRVDRLSNQPQHF. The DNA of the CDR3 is TGTGCCAGCAGGGTCGACAGACTTAGCAATCAGCCCCAGCATTTT.

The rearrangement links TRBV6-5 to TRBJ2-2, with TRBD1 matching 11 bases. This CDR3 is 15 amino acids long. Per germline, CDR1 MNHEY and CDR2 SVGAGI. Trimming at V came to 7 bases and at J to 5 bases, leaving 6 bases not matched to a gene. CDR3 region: CASKPGQGETGELFF. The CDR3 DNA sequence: TGTGCCAGCAAACCGGGACAGGGGGAAACCGGGGAGCTGTTTTTT.

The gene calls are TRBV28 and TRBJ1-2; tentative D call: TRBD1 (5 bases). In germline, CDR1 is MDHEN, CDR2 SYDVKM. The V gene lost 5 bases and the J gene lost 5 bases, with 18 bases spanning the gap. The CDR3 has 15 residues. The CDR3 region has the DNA TGTGCCAGCAGTACCTCGGGCTCCGGGGGGTATGGCTACACCTTC. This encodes CASSTSGSGGYGYTF.

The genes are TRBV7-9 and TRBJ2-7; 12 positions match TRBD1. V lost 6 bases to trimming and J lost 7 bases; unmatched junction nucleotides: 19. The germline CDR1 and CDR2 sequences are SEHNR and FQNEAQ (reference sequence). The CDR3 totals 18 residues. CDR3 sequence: CASSPPSGWGQGALEQYF. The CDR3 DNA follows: TGTGCCAGCAGTCCCCCTTCGGGGTGGGGACAGGGGGCGTTGGAGCAGTACTTC.

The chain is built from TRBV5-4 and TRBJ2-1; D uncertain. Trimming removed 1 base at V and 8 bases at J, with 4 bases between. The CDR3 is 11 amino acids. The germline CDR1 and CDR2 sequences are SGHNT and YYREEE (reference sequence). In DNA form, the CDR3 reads TGTGCCAGCAGCTTGTTCGATGAGCAGTTCTTC. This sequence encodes CASSLFDEQFF.

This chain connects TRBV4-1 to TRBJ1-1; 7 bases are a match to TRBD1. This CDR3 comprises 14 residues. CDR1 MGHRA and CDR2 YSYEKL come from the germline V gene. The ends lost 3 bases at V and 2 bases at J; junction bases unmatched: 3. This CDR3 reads CASSHGTVNTEAFF. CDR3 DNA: TGCGCCAGCAGCCATGGGACAGTCAACACTGAAGCTTTCTTT.

The CDR3 is CASSQGASSEQFF. The CDR3, as DNA: TGTGCCAGCAGCCAAGGGGCGAGCTCGGAGCAGTTCTTC. This rearrangement joins TRBV3-1 (or the pseudogene TRBV3-2) to TRBJ2-1, with D unresolved. Trimming pared 1 base from V and 10 bases from J, leaving 11 bases between. Germline CDR1 and CDR2: LGHDT and YNNKEL (reference sequence). The CDR3 spans 13 residues.

In DNA, the CDR3 is TGTGCCAGCAGTTTACAGGGGGCGAGTGGCTACACCTTC. Translation: CASSLQGASGYTF. V is TRBV27 and J is TRBJ1-2, with 8 bases fitting TRBD1. Germline assignment: CDR1 MNHEY and CDR2 SMNVEV (reference sequence). Trimming at V came to 2 bases and at J to 7 bases, leaving 3 bases not matched to a gene. The CDR3 spans 13 residues.

CDR3: CAWRPGNTIYF. The CDR3 DNA reads as TGTGCCTGGAGGCCGGGAAACACCATATATTTT. This chain joins TRBV30 and TRBJ1-3; D gene uncertain. Between the trimmed V and J ends, which lost 3 bases and 4 bases, there was a span of 4 bases. Germline V CDR1 and CDR2: GTSNPN, SVGIG (reference sequence). CDR3 length equals 11 residues.

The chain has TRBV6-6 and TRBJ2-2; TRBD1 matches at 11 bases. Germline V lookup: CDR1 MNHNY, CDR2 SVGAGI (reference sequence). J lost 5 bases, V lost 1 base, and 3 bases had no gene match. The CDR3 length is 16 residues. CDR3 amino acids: CASSYFGQGATGELFF. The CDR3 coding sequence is TGTGCCAGCAGTTACTTTGGACAGGGGGCGACCGGGGAGCTGTTTTTT.

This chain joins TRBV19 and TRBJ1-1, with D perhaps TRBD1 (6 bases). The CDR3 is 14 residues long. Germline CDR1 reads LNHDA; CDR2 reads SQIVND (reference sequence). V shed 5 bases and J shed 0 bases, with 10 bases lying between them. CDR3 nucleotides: TGTGCCAGTAGTTCCGGACAGATGAACACTGAAGCTTTCTTT. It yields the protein CASSSGQMNTEAFF.

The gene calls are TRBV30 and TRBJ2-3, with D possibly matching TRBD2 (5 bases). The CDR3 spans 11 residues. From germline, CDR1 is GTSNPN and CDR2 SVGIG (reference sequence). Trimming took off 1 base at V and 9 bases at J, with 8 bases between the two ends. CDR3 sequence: CAWSAPGTQYF. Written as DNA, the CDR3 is TGTGCCTGGAGTGCCCCGGGGACGCAGTATTTT.

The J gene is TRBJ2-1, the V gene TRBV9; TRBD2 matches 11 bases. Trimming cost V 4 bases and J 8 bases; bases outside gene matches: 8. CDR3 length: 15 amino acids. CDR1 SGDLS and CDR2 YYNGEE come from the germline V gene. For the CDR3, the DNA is TGTGCCAGCAGCACTAGACTAGCGGGAAGCTATGAGCAGTTCTTC. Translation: CASSTRLAGSYEQFF.